What follows are 32 T cell receptor beta chains derived from one specimen sequenced in a study of blood T cell repertoires in COVID-19 (TCRdb year 2020). Library preparation used the immunoSEQ multiplex PCR assay. What TCRdb holds here is the immuneACCESS table cut down to in-frame rearrangements. Part of the clones is not present; checked against another copy, under half of the missing clones reflect an unresolved V gene, and the others are unexplained. The sample includes about 130,000 clones, with 74% observed a single time. Together, the top ten hold more than 5% of the sample. Sequenced sample: peripheral blood. The source is a man between 60 and 75 years old with acute or convalescent COVID-19.

The chain uses TRBV6-5 and TRBJ2-3; TRBD2 matches 7 bases. The CDR3 has 15 residues. Germline assignment: CDR1 MNHEY and CDR2 SVGAGI. V lost 6 bases and J lost 5; bases outside the gene matches: 11. In DNA, the CDR3 is TGTGCCAGCAGCCCCCAAGCGGGGAGGCGAGATACGCAGTATTTT. This translates into CASSPQAGRRDTQYF.

This chain connects TRBV5-1 to TRBJ2-7, with 10 bases fitting TRBD2. The CDR3 runs 16 residues. V lost 4 bases, J lost 1 base, and 8 bases stayed unmatched. From germline, CDR1 is SGHRS and CDR2 YFSETQ. The CDR3 nucleotides read TGCGCCAGCAGCAAACCGGGACTAGCGCAGTCCTACGAGCAGTACTTC. Translated, it gives CASSKPGLAQSYEQYF.

This clone turned up a few times. The CDR3, as DNA: TGTGCCAGCCGGACGGAGGGTGCGGTGTGGGGCTACACCTTC. Translating gives CASRTEGAVWGYTF. The gene calls are TRBV2 and TRBJ1-2; D is unresolved. From germline, CDR1 is SNHLY and CDR2 FYNNEI. Trimming stripped 8 bases from V and 8 bases from J, with 21 bases between. The CDR3 totals 14 residues.

This clone appeared a few times. The chain employs TRBV7-2 and TRBJ1-2, with TRBD1 identical over 9 bases. Trimming took 5 bases from V and 3 from J; bases not matched to a gene: 4. Germline CDR1 reads SGHTA; CDR2 reads FQGNSA. The CDR3 totals 14 residues. The CDR3 DNA is TGTGCCAGCAGCCCCCGACAGGGGGACTATGGCTACACCTTC. Protein sequence: CASSPRQGDYGYTF.

This clone was observed a single time. The chain joins TRBV7-2 to TRBJ2-1; TRBD2 agrees at 8 bases. From germline, CDR1 is SGHTA and CDR2 FQGNSA. The junction had 9 bases not matched to a gene; V was cut back by 3 bases and J by 2 bases. There are 17 residues in the CDR3. The chain's CDR3 is CASSLNPRLAPYNEQFF. The CDR3 DNA follows: TGTGCCAGCAGCTTGAACCCCCGACTAGCGCCCTACAATGAGCAGTTCTTC.

The chain's CDR3 is CASSVEGVANEKLFF. CDR3 sequence (DNA): TGTGCCAGCAGCGTAGAAGGGGTAGCTAATGAAAAACTGTTTTTT. The chain recombines TRBV9 with TRBJ1-4; weak D call: TRBD1 (5 bases). This CDR3 region has 15 residues. Trimming left V 0 bases short and J 3 bases short, with 9 bases between. CDR1 is SGDLS and CDR2 is YYNGEE in the germline V gene.

V and J are TRBV15 and TRBJ2-7; 10 bases fit TRBD2. J lost 6 bases, V lost 0 bases, and 2 bases had no gene match. Germline V gives CDR1 LNHNV, CDR2 YYDKDF (reference sequence). The CDR3 spans 14 residues. DNA for the CDR3: TGTGCCACCAGCAGAGATCCTAGCGGGGGCGAGCAGTACTTC. Translated, it gives CATSRDPSGGEQYF.

This chain joins TRBV6-5 and TRBJ1-2; no reliable D call. The CDR3 has 11 amino acids. The germline gives CDR1 MNHEY, CDR2 SVGAGI. V was shortened by 2 bases and J by 8 bases, with 6 bases between the two germline ends. In nucleotides, the CDR3 is TGTGCCAGCAGTTACGGCGGCGGCTACACCTTC. Translating gives CASSYGGGYTF.

This clone has just a few counts. This chain uses TRBV20-1 with TRBJ2-1; no firm D call. The germline V gene encodes CDR1 DFQATT and CDR2 SNEGSKA (reference sequence). Trimming took 2 bases from V and 5 from J, leaving 4 bases between them. The CDR3 contains 11 residues. This CDR3 is CSARTDNEQFF. Here the CDR3 DNA reads TGCAGTGCTAGAACTGACAATGAGCAGTTCTTC.

The rearrangement uses TRBV10-3 and TRBJ2-1, with D maybe TRBD2 (5 bases). Trimming left V 0 bases short and J 0 bases short, with 6 bases between. CDR1 and CDR2 from the germline V gene are ENHRY and SYGVKD. There are 15 residues in the CDR3. CDR3: CAISESGSSYNEQFF. CDR3 DNA: TGTGCCATCAGTGAGTCGGGGAGCTCCTACAATGAGCAGTTCTTC.

This chain connects TRBV12-3 or TRBV12-4 to TRBJ2-3, with D hard to call. Trimming stripped 6 bases from V and 0 bases from J, with 4 bases between. The CDR3 is made up of 12 amino acids. For the CDR3, the DNA is TGTGCCAGCAGACTCAGCACAGATACGCAGTATTTT. Its translation: CASRLSTDTQYF.

The gene calls are TRBV5-6 and TRBJ2-7, with D maybe TRBD1 (6 bases). V lost 0 bases, J lost 5 bases, and 9 bases lay in between. Per germline, CDR1 SGHDT and CDR2 YYEEEE. This CDR3 has 13 amino acids. The CDR3 nucleotides are TGTGCCAGCAGCTTGGTGTCAGGGGACGAGCAGTACTTC. Residues: CASSLVSGDEQYF. Combining the CDR3 with reference TRBV5-6 and TRBJ2-7 gives the whole variable domain DAGVTQSPTHLIKTRGQQVTLRCSPKSGHDTVSWYQQALGQGPQFIFQYYEEEERQRGNFPDRFSGHQFPNYSSELNVNALLLGDSALYLCASSLVSGDEQYFGPGTRLTVT.

This chain joins TRBV6-6 and TRBJ1-1; no clear D gene. CDR1 and CDR2 (germline): MNHNY, SVGAGI (reference sequence). The length of the CDR3 is 14 residues. V lost 5 bases and J 1 base, leaving 11 bases between the germline ends. CDR3 in DNA: TGTGCCAGCAGTCAACGGCGGGGGAACACTGAAGCTTTCTTT. Its translation: CASSQRRGNTEAFF.

The V call is TRBV2, the J call TRBJ1-5; unclear D gene. CDR1 and CDR2 (germline): SNHLY, FYNNEI. Trimming shortened V by 4 bases and J by 4 bases, and 5 bases separated the two germline ends. CDR3 length: 12 residues. The CDR3 DNA reads TGTGCCAGCAGTGCCGGGAATCAGCCCCAGCATTTT. This sequence encodes CASSAGNQPQHF.

The chain employs TRBV29-1 and TRBJ1-1; 9 nucleotides line up with TRBD1. The CDR3 covers 12 residues. From germline, CDR1 is SQVTM and CDR2 ANQGSEA. The J segment lost 6 bases and the V segment lost 5 bases, leaving 4 bases of the junction unmatched. In DNA, the CDR3 is TGCAGCGTTTGGGACAGGGTTTCTGAAGCTTTCTTT. This translates into CSVWDRVSEAFF.

This clone appeared once. This chain uses TRBV7-2 with TRBJ2-7, with D tentatively TRBD2 (5 bases). Germline values: CDR1 SGHTA, CDR2 FQGNSA. The CDR3 runs to 14 residues. The V end lost 4 bases, the J end lost 3 bases, and 13 bases lay between the germline ends. The CDR3 loop is CASSSGSNVYEQYF. The CDR3 DNA reads as TGTGCCAGCAGCTCGGGGAGTAATGTCTACGAGCAGTACTTC.

The genes are TRBV5-6 and TRBJ1-2; D unresolved. The CDR3 spans 14 residues. Germline V gives CDR1 SGHDT, CDR2 YYEEEE. The germline V and J ends were trimmed by 6 bases and 4 bases, with 16 bases remaining between them. DNA of the CDR3: TGTGCCAGCACCTCTCCGCACACCCTCTATGGCTACACCTTC. Its translation is CASTSPHTLYGYTF.

The chain links TRBV5-6 to TRBJ1-1, with a tentative D call TRBD1 (5 bases). The V end lost 2 bases, the J end lost 11 bases, and 16 bases lay between the germline ends. Germline CDR1 SGHDT, CDR2 YYEEEE. The CDR3 extends over 13 amino acids. The CDR3 nucleotides read TGTGCCAGCAGCTTCGTACAGACCCCAGGGGCTTTCTTT. It codes for CASSFVQTPGAFF.

This chain connects TRBV3-1 (or the pseudogene TRBV3-2) to TRBJ2-1; D is unclear. With 2 bases removed from V and 6 bases from J, the gap between germline ends came to 5 bases. In germline, CDR1 is LGHDT, CDR2 YNNKEL (reference sequence). The CDR3 totals 12 residues. The CDR3 DNA follows: TGTGCCAGCAGCCAACTCGGCAATGAGCAGTTCTTC. Translation gives CASSQLGNEQFF.

This chain joins TRBV15 and TRBJ1-2; tentative D call: TRBD1 (5 bases). The CDR3 has 12 amino acids. Germline V gene lookup returns CDR1 LNHNV and CDR2 YYDKDF (reference sequence). V lost 8 bases and J lost 5, with 12 bases in between. CDR3 region: CATGQGNYGYTF. Here the CDR3 DNA reads TGTGCCACCGGGCAGGGAAATTATGGCTACACCTTC.

The CDR3 sequence is CASSLTDRPYEQYF. CDR3 nucleotide sequence: TGTGCCAGCAGCTTGACGGACAGACCCTACGAGCAGTACTTC. V and J are TRBV5-6 and TRBJ2-7, with a possible D match to TRBD1 (6 bases). Germline assignment: CDR1 SGHDT and CDR2 YYEEEE. The CDR3 consists of 14 residues. The ends were cut back, 1 base at V and 2 bases at J, with 10 bases in the middle.

The chain couples TRBV14 to TRBJ1-3; TRBD1 agrees at 8 bases. CDR1 is SGHDN and CDR2 is FVKESK in the germline V gene. The CDR3 extends over 17 amino acids. V trimming: 3 bases; J trimming: 4 bases; junction bases outside the gene matches: 11. In DNA form, the CDR3 reads TGTGCCAGCAGCCATCGTTTGGGACAGGTATCGGGAAACACCATATATTTT. This sequence encodes CASSHRLGQVSGNTIYF.

The CDR3 loop reads CASSLRQITDTQYF. The CDR3, as DNA: TGTGCCAGCAGCTTGAGACAGATCACAGATACGCAGTATTTT. V is TRBV5-8 and J is TRBJ2-3; weak D call: TRBD1 (5 bases). The CDR3 loop spans 14 amino acids. V lost 1 base to trimming and J lost 2 bases, with 8 bases between them. Germline V gene lookup returns CDR1 SGHTS and CDR2 YDEGEE.

J is TRBJ1-4 and V is TRBV7-9; 11 bases map to TRBD1. V shed 5 bases and J 8 bases; nucleotides not matched to a gene: 7. The CDR3 runs 15 residues. In germline, CDR1 is SEHNR, CDR2 FQNEAQ (reference sequence). The DNA of the CDR3 is TGTGCCAGCAGCCTCCCGGGACAGGGGGGAGAAAAACTGTTTTTT. This sequence encodes CASSLPGQGGEKLFF.

This clone has just a few counts. The CDR3, as DNA: TGTGCCAGCAGCTCCAGTTGGGGACAGAGCAATCAGCCCCAGCATTTT. Its protein product is CASSSSWGQSNQPQHF. V usage is TRBV7-8 and J usage is TRBJ1-5; TRBD1 aligns across 7 bases. Unmatched junction bases numbered 7, after V lost 4 bases and J lost 1 base. The CDR3 runs 16 residues. Germline loops: CDR1 SGHVS, CDR2 FQNEAQ.

In nucleotides, the CDR3 is TGTGCCAGCAGCCTCGGAGCAGCTACCTATGGCTACACCTTC. It encodes CASSLGAATYGYTF. V gene TRBV5-6 combines with J gene TRBJ1-2; D is unresolved. The germline V and J ends were trimmed by 4 bases and 4 bases, with 14 bases remaining between them. Germline CDR1 and CDR2: SGHDT and YYEEEE. The CDR3 covers 14 residues.

This rearrangement joins TRBV7-9 to TRBJ2-7, with 8 bases that match TRBD2. CDR3 length: 15 amino acids. J was trimmed by 2 bases and V by 5 bases; bases with no gene match: 8. Germline CDR1 SEHNR, CDR2 FQNEAQ (reference sequence). CDR3 coding DNA: TGTGCCAGCAGCCCTTGGACTAGCCGCCCCTACGAGCAGTACTTC. The encoded protein is CASSPWTSRPYEQYF.

The chain has TRBV2 and TRBJ1-1, with D maybe TRBD1 (5 bases). Trimming took off 6 bases at V and 1 base at J, with 9 bases between the two ends. The CDR3 has 13 residues. Germline V gene data show CDR1 as SNHLY and CDR2 as FYNNEI. CDR3 bases: TGTGCCAGCAGGGGGGGAGGGAACACTGAAGCTTTCTTT. This translates into CASRGGGNTEAFF.

In nucleotides, the CDR3 is TGTGCCAGCAGCACCCCCGGGACTACCATAAATGAGCAGTTCTTC. The encoded protein is CASSTPGTTINEQFF. V gene TRBV7-9 combines with J gene TRBJ2-1, with 7 positions matching TRBD2. Germline CDR1 reads SEHNR; CDR2 reads FQNEAQ (reference sequence). The V segment lost 5 bases and the J segment 7 bases; nucleotides outside the gene matches: 11. The CDR3 contains 15 residues. Supplemented by reference TRBV7-9 and TRBJ2-1, the full variable domain reads DTGVSQNPRHKITKRGQNVTFRCDPISEHNRLYWYRQTLGQGPEFLTYFQNEAQLEKSRLLSDRFSAERPKGSFSTLEIQRTEQGDSAMYLCASSTPGTTINEQFFGPGTRLTVL.

This clone has only a few counts. The chain joins TRBV6-5 to TRBJ1-4; D is possibly TRBD1 (5 bases). CDR3 length equals 13 residues. V lost 8 bases, J lost 1 base, and 8 bases lay in between. Germline values: CDR1 MNHEY, CDR2 SVGAGI. The CDR3: CASGRVTNEKLFF. In nucleotides, the CDR3 is TGTGCCAGCGGCAGGGTAACTAATGAAAAACTGTTTTTT.

The J gene is TRBJ2-2, the V gene TRBV5-4; D might be TRBD2 (6 bases). CDR1 and CDR2 (germline): SGHNT, YYREEE (reference sequence). The CDR3 is 15 amino acids. V lost 2 bases and J 4 bases, leaving 12 bases between the germline ends. CDR3 amino acids: CASSFGGVSTGELFF. The CDR3 DNA is TGTGCCAGCAGCTTTGGCGGGGTGAGCACCGGGGAGCTGTTTTTT.

This clone showed up just once. The J gene is TRBJ1-5, the V gene TRBV6-2 or TRBV6-3; weak D call: TRBD1 (6 bases). Germline V gene sequence: CDR1 MNHEY, CDR2 SVGEGT. This CDR3 region has 15 residues. The V and J ends lost 2 bases and 0 bases respectively, with 8 bases between them. In DNA form, the CDR3 reads TGTGCCAGCAGTTACACAGGGCTTAGCAATCAGCCCCAGCATTTT. Translating it yields CASSYTGLSNQPQHF.